This TCR beta chain was captured by sequencing in a study of blood T cell repertoires in COVID-19 (dated by TCRdb to 2018 to 2020). Background on the whole study: Samples from collaborators originated in the United States, Italy and Spain and spanned both the acute and convalescent phases of COVID-19. HLA class I and class II types, where available, came from metadata supplied by the sample provider rather than from assay-based typing. The material from the prospective study consisted of cDNA or gDNA derived from T cells, B-cell-depleted T cells, or PBMCs. The samples were drawn from the first 160 participants of the ongoing ImmuneRACE study and from some 1,300 subjects provided by 6 global collaborators. The repertoires were made available in a free public database intended to serve as a resource for research on the immune response to SARS-CoV-2. Subjects who had been exposed to COVID-19, were actively infected with it, or had recovered from it provided the deeply sampled blood TCRbeta repertoires that made up the dataset. Nearly every sample came with metadata listing a de-identified subject ID, COVID-19 status, age in years and sex.

Each collaborating institution followed its own protocols to collect whole blood in K2EDTA tubes. For TCRbeta analysis, collaborators shipped samples as frozen whole blood, isolated PBMCs, or DNA extracted from either of those sample types. To note about this clone: Its specific antigen is unknown. No clone much larger than this one lies a single base away; base qualities are absent.

After removal of 2 bases from V and 2 bases from J, the junction retains 10 bases not matched to a gene. The CDR3 holds 16 amino acids from the cysteine to the phenylalanine. Only the CDR3 portion is preserved as DNA: 48 bases, with reading frame beginning at the first base. From a lookup of the germline V gene, CDR1 and CDR2 are SQVTM and ANQGSEA. Beyond this particular receptor, the publication reports: How much clinical and demographic metadata was included differed by source and by participant, and the metadata was provided uncurated.

TCRbeta CDR3 regions were amplified from genomic DNA by means of the immunoSEQ Assay, a bias-controlled multiplex PCR. Per the original workflow: The number of nucleated cells in each sample was estimated by amplification of reference gene primers within the assay. To quantify the absolute abundance of each unique TCRbeta CDR3 rearrangement, sequence reads were collapsed and filtered. For each sample, productive Simpson clonality was calculated as the square root of Simpson's diversity index across productive rearrangements. TCRdb stores this immuneACCESS table with in-frame sequences only. Part of the clones is absent; in the studies checked, under half of the shortfall reflects unresolved V genes, and no reason is known for the rest. Clone size and V and J calls were adopted from that table, with D and trimming inferred from the DNA. This sample gives about 74,000 clones in total; just under 85% of them show up just once. The top ten clonotypes cover approximately 35% of the sample.

Recombination joined TRBV29-1 with TRBJ2-3; 7 middle bases align to TRBD2. The sequence was obtained from a man between 65 and 85 years old with acute or convalescent COVID-19. Sequences were obtained from peripheral blood. In nucleotides, the sequence is TGCAGCGTTGAATTGTCCCGGGAGGCCCACACAGATACGCAGTATTTT. Its protein product is CSVELSREAHTDTQYF.